This entry concerns a single TCR beta chain. Its antigen is not identified. These data originate in a study of OX40 agonist ivuxolimab in advanced cancers. Using immunoSEQ multiplex PCR, the repertoire was profiled, and TCRdb retains in-frame clones only, with some absent. Here the sample spans some 30,000 clones, around 81% being singletons. Study-wide findings and caveats: The study did not work out the antigen specificity of the expanded peripheral T cells. Low normalized T-cell clonal expansion was additionally recorded for some nonresponders. The study observed clonal expansion of CD4+ and CD8+ blood T cells by week 6 at 0.1 to 3.0 mg/kg.

V was pared by 1 base and J by 6 bases, with 14 bases between. Germline V CDR1 and CDR2: SGHKS, YYEKEE (reference sequence). The CDR3 length is 14 residues. This specimen consisted of CD4+ or CD8+ T cells sorted from blood, obtained in a trial of the OX40 agonist ivuxolimab. The sequence was obtained from an adult with an advanced solid tumor such as melanoma, head and neck, liver or kidney cancer. The genes are TRBV5-5 and TRBJ2-7; D not resolved. The DNA of the CDR3 is TGTGCCAGCAGCTTGCTTTCGGCCCCGGGCGAGCAGTACTTC. Protein: CASSLLSAPGEQYF.